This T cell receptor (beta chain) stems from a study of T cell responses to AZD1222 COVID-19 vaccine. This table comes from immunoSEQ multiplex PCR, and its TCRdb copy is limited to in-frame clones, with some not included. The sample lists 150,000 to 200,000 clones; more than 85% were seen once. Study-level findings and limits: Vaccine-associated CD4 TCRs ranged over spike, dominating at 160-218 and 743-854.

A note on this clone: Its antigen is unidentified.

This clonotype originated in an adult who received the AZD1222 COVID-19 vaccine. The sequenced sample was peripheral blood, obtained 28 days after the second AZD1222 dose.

The CDR3 nucleotides read TGTGCCAGCACCTCCACAGGGGGTCTTGGCTACACCTTC. As protein: CASTSTGGLGYTF. V usage is TRBV6-6 and J usage is TRBJ1-2; TRBD1 aligns across 8 bases. V trimming: 7 bases; J trimming: 7 bases; junction bases outside the gene matches: 8. Germline CDR1 MNHNY, CDR2 SVGAGI (reference sequence). The CDR3 runs 13 residues.